These T cell receptor beta chains were read from a single sample in a study of vaccination effects on CD4 cells after COVID-19. These receptors have no identified antigens. The method was immunoSEQ multiplex PCR; TCRdb's version includes in-frame clones alone and lacks a portion of them. The sample contains roughly 50,000 clones, nearly 80% of which appear only once. Sequenced here: CD4+ T cells from PBMCs cultured with HCoV-OC43 spike peptides, sampled before COVID-19 vaccination. These receptors all stem from a human donor who received a COVID-19 vaccine. Each CDR3 is given with its conserved first and last residue. The D gene is left open where the match is weak. Some rows mark clone size as missing; the rest say once, few, many or name a class of expanded clone.

V,J,size,D,DNA,CDR3
TRBV18,TRBJ1-1,once,TRBD1,TGTGCCAGCTCACCATGGGGGACAGAGAACACTGAAGCTTTCTTT,CASSPWGTENTEAFF
TRBV18,TRBJ1-4,NA,NA,TGTGCCAGCTCCCCTCAAAAGGGCGAGAATGAAAAACTGTTTTTT,CASSPQKGENEKLFF
TRBV2,TRBJ1-2,NA,TRBD1,TGTGCCAGCAGTCCCGGGACAGGGACCGGATTGACCTTC,CASSPGTGTGLTF
TRBV11-2,TRBJ2-2,NA,TRBD2,TGTGCCAGCAGCTTCGGGCGGGGGGTCACCGGGGAGCTGTTTTTT,CASSFGRGVTGELFF
TRBV9,TRBJ1-3,NA,TRBD1,TGTGCCAGCCAACAGGGGAACTCTGGAAACACCATATATTTT,CASQQGNSGNTIYF
TRBV4-1,TRBJ2-5,NA,NA,TGCGCCAGCAGCCGCCAAGCGGGGACAGTCCAAGAGACCCAGTACTTC,CASSRQAGTVQETQYF
TRBV18,TRBJ1-6,NA,NA,TGTGCCAGCTCACCGGACATCGGAGATAATTCACCCCTCCACTTT,CASSPDIGDNSPLHF
TRBV6-5,TRBJ1-6,NA,TRBD1,TGTGCCAGCAGTTCAAACAGGGGAGGCAATTCACCCCTCCACTTT,CASSSNRGGNSPLHF
TRBV30,TRBJ1-1,NA,NA,TGTGCCTGGAGTAGGGACACTGAAGCTTTCTTT,CAWSRDTEAFF
TRBV29-1,TRBJ1-3,NA,NA,TGCAGCGTTGCCCCAGCGCCAGGAGGAAACACCATATATTTT,CSVAPAPGGNTIYF
TRBV6-5,TRBJ1-3,NA,NA,TGTGCCAGCAGTTACGAGCGGGGGACCTCTGGAAACACCATATATTTT,CASSYERGTSGNTIYF
TRBV7-9,TRBJ1-4,NA,TRBD1,TGTGCCAGCAGCTTGGACAGGGGTAATGAAAAACTGTTTTTT,CASSLDRGNEKLFF
TRBV28,TRBJ1-6,NA,TRBD1,TGTGCCAGCAGAAATGGGGGGACAGGGCGTCCCCTCCACTTT,CASRNGGTGRPLHF
TRBV15,TRBJ1-5,NA,TRBD1,TGTGCCACCAGCAGAGGACAGGGCACTCAGCCCCAGCATTTT,CATSRGQGTQPQHF
TRBV5-6,TRBJ1-6,NA,TRBD1,TGTGCCAGCAACTTGGGTGGCAGGGGGCATGGCCTCCACTTT,CASNLGGRGHGLHF
TRBV20-1,TRBJ2-3,once,NA,TGCAGTGGGACATGGGGAGATACGCAGTATTTT,CSGTWGDTQYF
TRBV29-1,TRBJ1-2,NA,TRBD1,TGCAGCGTTGAAATCACAGGGGTCTATGGCTACACCTTC,CSVEITGVYGYTF
TRBV12-3/TRBV12-4,TRBJ2-5,NA,NA,TGTGCCAGCAGTTGGTCCCTCCAAGAGACCCAGTACTTC,CASSWSLQETQYF
TRBV3-1/TRBV3-2,TRBJ1-4,NA,NA,TGTGCCAGCAGCTCCCCAACTAATGAAAAACTGTTTTTT,CASSSPTNEKLFF
TRBV7-3,TRBJ2-1,NA,NA,TGTGCCAGCAGCTTAACGCCCCCAGGGCCGGGCTACAATGAGCAGTTCTTC,CASSLTPPGPGYNEQFF
TRBV6-1,TRBJ1-5,NA,NA,TGTGCCAGCAGTGAAGCTGTAACCAGGGAAGGTCAGCCCCAGCATTTT,CASSEAVTREGQPQHF
TRBV6-5,TRBJ2-5,once,NA,TGTGCCAGCAGTTACGGCAGGAAAGAGACCCAGTACTTC,CASSYGRKETQYF
TRBV7-3,TRBJ1-6,NA,NA,TGTGCCAGCAGCTTACGGGCCCGTTCACCCCTCCACTTT,CASSLRARSPLHF
TRBV6-5,TRBJ2-2,NA,TRBD1,TGTGCCAGCCGCGCAGGGGGTTTAACCGGGGAGCTGTTTTTT,CASRAGGLTGELFF
TRBV7-2,TRBJ1-4,NA,NA,TGTGCCAGCAGCTTAGTGGTTACGACTAATGAAAAACTGTTTTTT,CASSLVVTTNEKLFF
TRBV7-9,TRBJ2-1,once,NA,TGTGCCAGCAGTAGGCTGTTATCATACTACAATGAGCAGTTCTTC,CASSRLLSYYNEQFF
TRBV6-5,TRBJ2-2,once,NA,TGTGCCAGCATAGGGACAATGAACACCGGGGAGCTGTTTTTT,CASIGTMNTGELFF
TRBV6-6,TRBJ2-3,few,NA,TGTGCCAGCAGTTACAAGAGGGCAGATACGCAGTATTTT,CASSYKRADTQYF
TRBV19,TRBJ1-2,NA,NA,TGTGCCAGTAGTAATGGGGCGATGCACTATGGCTACACCTTC,CASSNGAMHYGYTF
TRBV5-5,TRBJ1-2,few,NA,TGTGCCAGCAGCTTGTGGAGCGGGGTACCCTATGGCTACACCTTC,CASSLWSGVPYGYTF
TRBV2,TRBJ2-1,NA,NA,TGTGCCAGCAGTGGTGGGTTGGTCAATGAGCAGTTCTTC,CASSGGLVNEQFF
TRBV4-1,TRBJ2-3,NA,NA,TGCGCCAGCAGCCAAGACGCGGACTCTTTAGATACGCAGTATTTT,CASSQDADSLDTQYF
TRBV5-4,TRBJ2-3,NA,TRBD2,TGTGCCAGCAGCCCCGGTGGGACTAGCGGTGATACGCAGTATTTT,CASSPGGTSGDTQYF
TRBV5-1,TRBJ1-5,NA,TRBD1,TGCGCCAGCAGCGTGGGACAGGGTAGCAATCAGCCCCAGCATTTT,CASSVGQGSNQPQHF
TRBV24-1,TRBJ2-2,NA,NA,TGTGCCACCAGTGATCTCGGCGGGCGCACCGGGGAGCTGTTTTTT,CATSDLGGRTGELFF
TRBV7-2,TRBJ1-4,NA,TRBD1,TGTGCCAGCAGCATAACAGGGGGCGTGTATGAAAAACTGTTTTTT,CASSITGGVYEKLFF
TRBV30,TRBJ2-3,NA,TRBD2,TGTGCCTGGAGTGTAACGCGGGGGGCAGATACGCAGTATTTT,CAWSVTRGADTQYF
TRBV3-1/TRBV3-2,TRBJ1-3,NA,NA,TGTGCCAGCAGCCCTAAGGAAGACACCATATATTTT,CASSPKEDTIYF
TRBV2,TRBJ2-2,NA,TRBD1,TGTGCCAGCAGTGGGACAGGGCGCACCGGGGAGCTGTTTTTT,CASSGTGRTGELFF
TRBV4-1,TRBJ1-1,NA,TRBD1,TGCGCCAGCAGCCAGCCCGACAGGGGGCTAAGTTTCACTGAAGCTTTCTTT,CASSQPDRGLSFTEAFF
TRBV18,TRBJ2-3,NA,NA,TGTGCCAGCTCACCACGCTTGACAGATACGCAGTATTTT,CASSPRLTDTQYF
TRBV10-3,TRBJ2-5,NA,TRBD2,TGTGCCATCAGCCGAGCGGGGGCTCAAGAGACCCAGTACTTC,CAISRAGAQETQYF
TRBV5-4,TRBJ2-3,once,TRBD2,TGTGCCAGCAGCTTGAGACTAGCGGGCCGCACAGATACGCAGTATTTT,CASSLRLAGRTDTQYF
TRBV6-5,TRBJ2-5,NA,NA,TGTGCCAGCAGATCTACGTCGGAGACCCAGTACTTC,CASRSTSETQYF
TRBV6-5,TRBJ1-2,NA,TRBD1,TGTGCCAGTTCGGCACAGGGGGAACATGGCTACACCTTC,CASSAQGEHGYTF
TRBV3-1/TRBV3-2,TRBJ1-2,NA,TRBD1,TGTGCCAGCAGCCAAGGGGGACAGGGGGTTTCCTATGGCTACACCTTC,CASSQGGQGVSYGYTF
TRBV30,TRBJ2-3,once,TRBD2,TGTGCCTGGGTAGGAGCGGGGGGGCCTTCAGATACGCAGTATTTT,CAWVGAGGPSDTQYF
TRBV11-1,TRBJ1-1,once,NA,TGTGCCAGCAGCTTCGCGGAGAACACTGAAGCTTTCTTT,CASSFAENTEAFF
TRBV19,TRBJ1-1,NA,NA,TGTGCCAGTAGGACGGAGTTCAACACTGAAGCTTTCTTT,CASRTEFNTEAFF
TRBV7-3,TRBJ2-2,NA,NA,TGTGCCAGCAGCCTATTGAACACCGGGGAGCTGTTTTTT,CASSLLNTGELFF
TRBV24-1,TRBJ2-3,NA,TRBD2,TGTGCCACCAGTGATTTTAGCGGGGGGAGCACAGATACGCAGTATTTT,CATSDFSGGSTDTQYF
TRBV6-5,TRBJ2-2,few,NA,TGTGCCAGCAGTGACTCATACCGGGAGCTGTTTTTT,CASSDSYRELFF